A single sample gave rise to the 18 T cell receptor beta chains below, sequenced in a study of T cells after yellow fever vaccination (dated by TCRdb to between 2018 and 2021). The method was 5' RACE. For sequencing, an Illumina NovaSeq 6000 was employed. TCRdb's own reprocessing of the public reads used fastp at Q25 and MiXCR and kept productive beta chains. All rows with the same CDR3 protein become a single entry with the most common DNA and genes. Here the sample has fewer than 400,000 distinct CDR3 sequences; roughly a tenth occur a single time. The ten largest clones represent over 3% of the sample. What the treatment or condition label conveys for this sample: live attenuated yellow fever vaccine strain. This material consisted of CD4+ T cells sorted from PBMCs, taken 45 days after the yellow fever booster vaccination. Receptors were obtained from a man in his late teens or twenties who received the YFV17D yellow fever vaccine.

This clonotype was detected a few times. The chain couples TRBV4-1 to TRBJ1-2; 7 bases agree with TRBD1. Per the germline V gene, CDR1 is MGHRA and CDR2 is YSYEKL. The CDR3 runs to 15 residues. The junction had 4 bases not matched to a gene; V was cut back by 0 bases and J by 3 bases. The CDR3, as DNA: TGCGCCAGCAGCCAAGATCAGACAGGGTACTATGGCTACACCTTC. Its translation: CASSQDQTGYYGYTF.

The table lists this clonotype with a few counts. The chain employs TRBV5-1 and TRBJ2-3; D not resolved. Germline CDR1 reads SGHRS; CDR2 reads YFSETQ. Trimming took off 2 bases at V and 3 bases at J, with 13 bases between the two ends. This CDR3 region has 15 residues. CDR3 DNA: TGCGCCAGCAGCTTCGACCCCCTGAGTACAGATACGCAGTATTTT. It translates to CASSFDPLSTDTQYF.

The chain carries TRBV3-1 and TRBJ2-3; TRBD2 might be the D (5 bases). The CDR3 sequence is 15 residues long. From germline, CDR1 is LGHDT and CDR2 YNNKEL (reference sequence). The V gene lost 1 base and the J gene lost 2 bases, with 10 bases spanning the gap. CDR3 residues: CASSQVTGLTDTQYF. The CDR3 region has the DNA TGTGCCAGCAGCCAAGTGACCGGACTCACAGATACGCAGTATTTT.

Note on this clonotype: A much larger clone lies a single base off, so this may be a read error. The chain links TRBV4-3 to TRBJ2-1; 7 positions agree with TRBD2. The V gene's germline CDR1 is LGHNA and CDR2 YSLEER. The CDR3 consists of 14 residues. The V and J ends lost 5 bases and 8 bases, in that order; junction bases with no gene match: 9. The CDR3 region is CASSTDRGRDEQFF. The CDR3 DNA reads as TGCGCCAGCAGCACGGACCGAGGGAGGGATGAGCAGTTCTTC.

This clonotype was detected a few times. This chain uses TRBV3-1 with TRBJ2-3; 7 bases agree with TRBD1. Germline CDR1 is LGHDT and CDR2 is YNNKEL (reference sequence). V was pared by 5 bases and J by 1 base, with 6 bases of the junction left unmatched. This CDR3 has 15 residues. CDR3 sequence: CASSDPRGRTDTQYF. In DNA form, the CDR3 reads TGTGCCAGCAGCGACCCGAGGGGGCGCACAGATACGCAGTATTTT.

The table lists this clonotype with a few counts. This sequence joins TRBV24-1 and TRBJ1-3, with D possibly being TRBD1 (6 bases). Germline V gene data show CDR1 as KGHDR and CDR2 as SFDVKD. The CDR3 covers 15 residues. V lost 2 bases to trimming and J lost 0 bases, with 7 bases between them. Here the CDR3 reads CATSDSGDSGNTIYF. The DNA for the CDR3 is TGTGCCACCAGTGATTCAGGGGACTCTGGAAACACCATATATTTT.

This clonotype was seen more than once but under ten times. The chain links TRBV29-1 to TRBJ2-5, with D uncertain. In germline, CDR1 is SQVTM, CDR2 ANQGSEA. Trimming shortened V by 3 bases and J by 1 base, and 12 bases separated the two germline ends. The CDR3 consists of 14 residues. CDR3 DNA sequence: TGCAGCGTTGATGATGGGATAGGCCAAGAGACCCAGTACTTC. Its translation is CSVDDGIGQETQYF.

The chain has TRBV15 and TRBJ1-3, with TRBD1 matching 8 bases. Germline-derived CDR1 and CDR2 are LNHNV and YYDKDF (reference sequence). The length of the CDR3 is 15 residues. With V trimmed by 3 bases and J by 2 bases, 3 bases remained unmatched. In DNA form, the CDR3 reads TGTGCCACCAGCAGGGACAGGGTCCCTGGAAACACCATATATTTT. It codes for CATSRDRVPGNTIYF.

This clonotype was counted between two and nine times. The CDR3 is CASSQDLGATDTQYF. Here the CDR3 DNA reads TGCGCCAGCAGCCAAGATCTAGGGGCCACAGATACGCAGTATTTT. The chain joins TRBV4-3 to TRBJ2-3; D may be TRBD1 (5 bases). The V and J ends lost 0 bases and 2 bases respectively, with 9 bases between them. The CDR3 loop spans 15 amino acids. In germline, CDR1 is LGHNA, CDR2 YSLEER.

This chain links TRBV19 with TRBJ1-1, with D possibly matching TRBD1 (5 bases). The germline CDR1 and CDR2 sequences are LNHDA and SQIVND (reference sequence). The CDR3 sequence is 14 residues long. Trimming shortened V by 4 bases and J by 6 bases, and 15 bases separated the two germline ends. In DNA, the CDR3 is TGTGCCAGTAGTAGCCGGGACGGTGGCTCTGAAGCTTTCTTT. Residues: CASSSRDGGSEAFF.

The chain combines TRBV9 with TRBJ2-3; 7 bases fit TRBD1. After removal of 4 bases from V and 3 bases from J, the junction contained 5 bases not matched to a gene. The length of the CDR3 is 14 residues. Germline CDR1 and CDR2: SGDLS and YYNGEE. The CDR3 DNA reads TGTGCCAGCAGCACATCGACAGGGACAGATACGCAGTATTTT. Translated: CASSTSTGTDTQYF.

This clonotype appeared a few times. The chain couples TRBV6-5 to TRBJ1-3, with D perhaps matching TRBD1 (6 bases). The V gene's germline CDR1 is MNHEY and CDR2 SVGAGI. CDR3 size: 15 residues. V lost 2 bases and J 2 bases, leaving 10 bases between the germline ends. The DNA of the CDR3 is TGTGCCAGCAGTTACGGGGGGGCGCCTGGAAACACCATATATTTT. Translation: CASSYGGAPGNTIYF.

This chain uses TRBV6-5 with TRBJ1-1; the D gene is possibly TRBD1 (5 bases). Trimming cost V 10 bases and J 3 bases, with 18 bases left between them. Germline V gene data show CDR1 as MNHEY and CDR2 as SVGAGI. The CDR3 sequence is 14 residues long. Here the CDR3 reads CATQGWSPDTEAFF. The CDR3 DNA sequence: TGTGCCACTCAGGGATGGAGCCCTGACACTGAAGCTTTCTTT.

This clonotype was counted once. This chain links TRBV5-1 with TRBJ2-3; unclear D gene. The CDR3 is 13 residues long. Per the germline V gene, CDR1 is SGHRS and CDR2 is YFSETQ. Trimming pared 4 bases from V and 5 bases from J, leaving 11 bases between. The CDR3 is CASSRTAKDTQYF. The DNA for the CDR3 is TGCGCCAGCAGCCGAACGGCCAAAGATACGCAGTATTTT.

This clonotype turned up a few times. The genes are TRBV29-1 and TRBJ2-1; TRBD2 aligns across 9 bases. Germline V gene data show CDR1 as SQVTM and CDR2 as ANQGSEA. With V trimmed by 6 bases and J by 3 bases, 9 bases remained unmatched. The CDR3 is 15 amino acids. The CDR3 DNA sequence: TGCAGCGTGACACTAGCGGGTCTTGTCTACAATGAGCAGTTCTTC. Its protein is CSVTLAGLVYNEQFF.

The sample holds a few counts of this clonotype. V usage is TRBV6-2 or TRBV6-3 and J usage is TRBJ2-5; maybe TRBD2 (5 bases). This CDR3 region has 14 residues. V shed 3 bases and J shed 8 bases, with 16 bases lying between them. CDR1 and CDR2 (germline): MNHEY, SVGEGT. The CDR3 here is CASSYDSPGGTQYF. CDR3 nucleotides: TGTGCCAGCAGTTATGACTCCCCCGGAGGAACCCAGTACTTC.

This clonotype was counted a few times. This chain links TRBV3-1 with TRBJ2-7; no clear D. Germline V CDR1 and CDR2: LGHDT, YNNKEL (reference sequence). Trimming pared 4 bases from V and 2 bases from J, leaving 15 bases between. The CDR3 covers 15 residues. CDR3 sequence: CASSRNSPRTYEQYF. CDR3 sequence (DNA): TGTGCCAGCAGCCGGAACAGTCCTCGGACCTACGAGCAGTACTTC.

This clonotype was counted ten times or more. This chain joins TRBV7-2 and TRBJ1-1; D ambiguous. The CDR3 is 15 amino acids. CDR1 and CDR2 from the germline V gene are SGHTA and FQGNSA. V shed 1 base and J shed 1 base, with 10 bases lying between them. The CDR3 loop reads CASSLVGHPNTEAFF. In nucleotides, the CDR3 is TGTGCCAGCAGCTTAGTCGGTCACCCGAACACTGAAGCTTTCTTT.